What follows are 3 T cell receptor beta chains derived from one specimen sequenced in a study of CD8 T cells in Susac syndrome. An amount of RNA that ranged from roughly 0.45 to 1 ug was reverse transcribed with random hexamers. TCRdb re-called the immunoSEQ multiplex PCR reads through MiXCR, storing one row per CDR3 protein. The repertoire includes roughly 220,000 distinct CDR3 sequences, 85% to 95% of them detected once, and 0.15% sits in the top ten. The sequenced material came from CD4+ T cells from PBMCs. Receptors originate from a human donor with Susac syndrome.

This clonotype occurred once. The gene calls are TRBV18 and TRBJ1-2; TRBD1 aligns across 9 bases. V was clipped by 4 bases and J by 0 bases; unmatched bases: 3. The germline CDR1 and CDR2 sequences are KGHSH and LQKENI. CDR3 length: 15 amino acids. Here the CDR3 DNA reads TGTGCCAGCTCACGGGACAGGGAGGCTAACTATGGCTACACCTTC. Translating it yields CASSRDREANYGYTF.

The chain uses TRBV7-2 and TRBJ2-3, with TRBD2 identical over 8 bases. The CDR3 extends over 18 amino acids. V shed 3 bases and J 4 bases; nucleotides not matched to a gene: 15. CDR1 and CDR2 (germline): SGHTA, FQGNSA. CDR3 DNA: TGTGCCAGCAGCTTTGTGGGCGGGGGGAAGTCCTCCCCAGATACGCAGTATTTT. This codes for CASSFVGGGKSSPDTQYF.

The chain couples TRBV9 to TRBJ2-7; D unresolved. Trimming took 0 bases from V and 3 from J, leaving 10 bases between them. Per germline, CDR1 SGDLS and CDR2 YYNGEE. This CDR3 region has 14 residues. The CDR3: CASSVAPDLYEQYF. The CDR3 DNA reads TGTGCCAGCAGCGTAGCTCCGGACCTCTACGAGCAGTACTTC.